These 27 T cell receptor beta chains share one sample of origin, sequenced in a study of T cells in Graves' hyperthyroidism and ophthalmopathy. TCR beta CDR3 sequences were amplified from RNA transcripts. The HTBI primer set was used in a first-round RT-PCR of the TCR CDR3. TCRdb analysed the multiplex PCR reads with MiXCR anew, one entry per CDR3 protein. The sample yields about 600,000 distinct CDR3 sequences, about a sixth seen once. Sequenced sample: blood. The receptor source for this set is a woman aged 40 to 55 with Graves' ophthalmopathy.

The chain uses TRBV5-1 and TRBJ1-3; D unresolved. Germline CDR1 reads SGHRS; CDR2 reads YFSETQ. Trimming removed 5 bases from V and 3 bases from J, with 12 bases in between. The CDR3 sequence is 14 residues long. CDR3 residues: CASRGGADGNTIYF. The CDR3 DNA sequence: TGCGCCAGCAGAGGCGGAGCGGATGGAAACACCATATATTTT.

This clonotype has ten or more counts. The V gene is TRBV20-1, the J gene TRBJ1-2; no clear D gene. There are 12 residues in the CDR3. The V end lost 5 bases, the J end lost 7 bases, and 14 bases lay between the germline ends. Germline V lookup: CDR1 DFQATT, CDR2 SNEGSKA (reference sequence). CDR3 coding DNA: TGCAGTGCTGGCTCACCCCTCTCTGGCTACACCTTC. Protein: CSAGSPLSGYTF.

This clonotype was seen ten or more times. The chain employs TRBV20-1 and TRBJ2-1; TRBD2 matches at 12 bases. V gave up 1 base and J gave up 3 bases; unmatched junction bases: 1. The CDR3 is 15 amino acids. Germline CDR1 and CDR2: DFQATT and SNEGSKA (reference sequence). The CDR3: CSARGLAGDYNEQFF. The DNA of the CDR3 is TGCAGTGCTAGAGGACTAGCGGGAGACTACAATGAGCAGTTCTTC.

In this sample, this clonotype turned up many times. The chain has TRBV2 and TRBJ1-1; D unclear. CDR1 SNHLY and CDR2 FYNNEI come from the germline V gene. V was trimmed by 7 bases and J by 0 bases, leaving 9 bases between them. The length of the CDR3 is 13 residues. The CDR3 protein is CASILQLNTEAFF. The CDR3 nucleotides are TGTGCCAGCATTTTACAGTTGAACACTGAAGCTTTCTTT.

In this sample, this clonotype turned up many times. This chain uses TRBV2 with TRBJ2-7; D perhaps matches TRBD2 (6 bases). The ends were cut back, 1 base at V and 6 bases at J, with 13 bases in the middle. Germline V gene sequence: CDR1 SNHLY, CDR2 FYNNEI. The length of the CDR3 is 14 residues. CDR3 bases: TGTGCCAGCAGTGAAGGATGGCGGGGTTTCGAGCAGTACTTC. Translation: CASSEGWRGFEQYF.

There are a few counts of this clonotype. The chain employs TRBV5-4 and TRBJ2-1, with no clear D. The CDR3 spans 14 residues. From germline, CDR1 is SGHNT and CDR2 YYREEE (reference sequence). The V end was cut by 0 bases, the J end by 7 bases, with 11 bases between. Written as DNA, the CDR3 is TGTGCCAGCAGCTTGGGGGTAGATGGGAATGAGCAGTTCTTC. It is translated as CASSLGVDGNEQFF.

The chain combines TRBV20-1 with TRBJ1-5, with a tentative D call TRBD1 (5 bases). V was clipped by 2 bases and J by 5 bases, with 10 bases between them. Germline V gene lookup returns CDR1 DFQATT and CDR2 SNEGSKA (reference sequence). The CDR3 is 13 residues long. The CDR3 is CSARMGVDQPQHF. CDR3 nucleotides: TGCAGTGCTAGAATGGGGGTTGATCAGCCCCAGCATTTT.

This chain joins TRBV7-9 and TRBJ2-1, with 9 bases that match TRBD2. The germline V gene encodes CDR1 SEHNR and CDR2 FQNEAQ (reference sequence). Trimming took 7 bases from V and 7 from J; bases not matched to a gene: 14. The CDR3 consists of 16 residues. For the CDR3, the DNA is TGTGCCAGCATTCCCCCCGGCCTAGCGGGGAGGAATGAGCAGTTCTTC. Translated: CASIPPGLAGRNEQFF.

About this clonotype itself: This may arise from a read error, as a much more abundant clone is one base away. The genes are TRBV12-3 or TRBV12-4 and TRBJ1-3; no firm D call. V lost 5 bases and J lost 3, with 23 bases in between. This CDR3 is built from 18 residues. CDR3 loop: CASSLQIGLKLFGNTIYF. The CDR3 DNA sequence: TGTGCCAGCAGTCTCCAGATAGGGTTAAAATTGTTTGGAAACACCATATATTTT.

The chain is built from TRBV18 and TRBJ2-5; 11 nucleotides align to TRBD2. This CDR3 is built from 17 residues. J gave up 4 bases and V 1 base, and 8 bases lay outside the gene matches. The germline V gene encodes CDR1 KGHSH and CDR2 LQKENI. CDR3 region: CASSPRGTSGFLETQYF. The CDR3 bases are TGTGCCAGCTCACCACGAGGGACTAGCGGTTTCTTAGAGACCCAGTACTTC.

This clonotype was counted ten times or more. This chain connects TRBV20-1 to TRBJ2-5; weak D call: TRBD1 (5 bases). Germline V gene sequence: CDR1 DFQATT, CDR2 SNEGSKA (reference sequence). V was shortened by 5 bases and J by 3 bases, with 13 bases between the two germline ends. The CDR3 length is 13 residues. The CDR3 here is CSALKRGKETQYF. The CDR3 DNA follows: TGCAGTGCTCTAAAAAGGGGTAAAGAGACCCAGTACTTC.

The sample holds a few counts of this clonotype. The J gene is TRBJ2-2, the V gene TRBV5-6; TRBD2 matches at 9 bases. The ends lost 4 bases at V and 0 bases at J; junction bases unmatched: 10. CDR1 and CDR2 from the germline V gene are SGHDT and YYEEEE. This CDR3 is 18 amino acids long. CDR3 loop: CASSDRLLAGANTGELFF. CDR3 nucleotide sequence: TGTGCCAGCAGCGATCGGCTACTAGCGGGTGCGAACACCGGGGAGCTGTTTTTT. The whole variable domain, remainder taken from reference TRBV5-6 and TRBJ2-2, is DAGVTQSPTHLIKTRGQQVTLRCSPKSGHDTVSWYQQALGQGPQFIFQYYEEEERQRGNFPDRFSGHQFPNYSSELNVNALLLGDSALYLCASSDRLLAGANTGELFFGEGSRLTVL.

Notes on this clonotype: Sequence at one end of the junction differs from germline and may be a read error. The gene calls are TRBV4-1 and TRBJ2-6; 7 bases match TRBD1. Germline V gives CDR1 MGHRA, CDR2 YSYEKL. This CDR3 is built from 19 residues. In nucleotides, the CDR3 is TGCGCCAGCAGCCCTTTATTCCTGACAGGGCACTCTGGGGCCAACGTCCTGGCTTTC. As protein: CASSPLFLTGHSGANVLAF.

This clonotype was found many times. J is TRBJ1-1 and V is TRBV7-9; D is possibly TRBD1 (5 bases). The CDR3 extends over 15 amino acids. Germline V gene data show CDR1 as SEHNR and CDR2 as FQNEAQ (reference sequence). Trimming took off 5 bases at V and 0 bases at J, with 13 bases between the two ends. CDR3 in amino acids: CASSTGGVMNTEAFF. Written as DNA, the CDR3 is TGTGCCAGCAGCACAGGTGGAGTCATGAACACTGAAGCTTTCTTT.

V is TRBV10-3 and J is TRBJ2-1, with D tentatively TRBD2 (6 bases). The CDR3 is 16 residues long. Germline V gene sequence: CDR1 ENHRY, CDR2 SYGVKD. V was clipped by 6 bases and J by 0 bases, with 15 bases between them. CDR3: CAISDRDFSSYNEQFF. DNA of the CDR3: TGTGCCATCAGCGACCGGGACTTCAGCTCCTACAATGAGCAGTTCTTC.

This clonotype has a handful of counts. V is TRBV20-1 and J is TRBJ2-3; tentative D call: TRBD2 (5 bases). Germline assignment: CDR1 DFQATT and CDR2 SNEGSKA (reference sequence). This CDR3 contains 15 residues. V was pared by 3 bases and J by 3 bases, with 16 bases between. The CDR3 sequence: CSASDRASRTDTQYF. In DNA form, the CDR3 reads TGCAGTGCTAGCGATCGGGCTAGCAGGACAGATACGCAGTATTTT.

This clonotype was counted at least ten times. This chain connects TRBV11-2 to TRBJ2-5; D is possibly TRBD1 (5 bases). The CDR3 consists of 13 residues. Looked up from germline, CDR1 is SGHAT and CDR2 is FQNNGV. V dropped 3 bases and J dropped 2 bases, with 7 bases sitting between them. In nucleotides, the CDR3 is TGTGCCAGCAGCTTTGACAGTCAAGAGACCCAGTACTTC. Translated, it gives CASSFDSQETQYF.

This clonotype came up a few times. The chain links TRBV3-1 to TRBJ2-2, with D perhaps matching TRBD2 (6 bases). V lost 0 bases and J lost 0, with 11 bases in between. The CDR3 consists of 17 residues. CDR1 and CDR2 from the germline V gene are LGHDT and YNNKEL (reference sequence). In DNA, the CDR3 is TGTGCCAGCAGCCAAGATAGCGGAATAGCGAACACCGGGGAGCTGTTTTTT. Its protein product is CASSQDSGIANTGELFF.

This chain uses TRBV9 with TRBJ2-5, with a weak D call TRBD1 (6 bases). This CDR3 comprises 17 residues. V lost 0 bases, J lost 1 base, and 16 bases lay in between. Per the germline V gene, CDR1 is SGDLS and CDR2 is YYNGEE. CDR3 amino acids: CASSVEVGASFQETQYF. The CDR3, as DNA: TGTGCCAGCAGCGTAGAAGTGGGGGCGAGCTTCCAAGAGACCCAGTACTTC.

This clonotype has a count of ten or more. V and J are TRBV6-1 and TRBJ2-7; a possible D gene is TRBD2 (5 bases). Germline V gene data show CDR1 as MNHNS and CDR2 as SASEGT. The CDR3 loop spans 13 amino acids. Between the trimmed V and J ends, which lost 6 bases and 4 bases, there was a span of 13 bases. The CDR3 DNA is TGTGCCAGCAGGGGAGTAACGGGTTACGAGCAGTACTTC. Amino acid sequence: CASRGVTGYEQYF.

This clonotype was seen ten or more times. J is TRBJ1-3 and V is TRBV5-1; the D is unclear. CDR3 length equals 16 residues. CDR1 and CDR2 from the germline V gene are SGHRS and YFSETQ. Trimming removed 0 bases from V and 0 bases from J, with 10 bases in between. CDR3 protein: CASSLDAGFSGNTIYF. The DNA for the CDR3 is TGCGCCAGCAGCTTGGATGCAGGCTTCTCTGGAAACACCATATATTTT.

The gene calls are TRBV3-1 and TRBJ2-2; no reliable D call. CDR1 LGHDT and CDR2 YNNKEL come from the germline V gene (reference sequence). Trimming removed 4 bases from V and 0 bases from J, with 6 bases in between. The CDR3 sequence is 14 residues long. The CDR3 nucleotides are TGTGCCAGCAGCCCCCGGACGAACACCGGGGAGCTGTTTTTT. Protein sequence: CASSPRTNTGELFF.

Points on this clonotype: A junction boundary mismatches the germline segment, possibly from a read error. J is TRBJ2-2 and V is TRBV5-1; 9 bases agree with TRBD2. Germline values: CDR1 SGHRS, CDR2 YFSETQ. The CDR3 contains 19 residues. CDR3 amino acids: CASSWTAGGPKANTGELLF. The CDR3 region has the DNA TGCGCCAGCAGCTGGACAGCGGGAGGTCCTAAAGCGAACACCGGGGAGCTGCTTTTT.

This clonotype was seen only a few times. This chain links TRBV28 with TRBJ1-5; no clear D. This CDR3 has 18 amino acids. Germline CDR1 is MDHEN and CDR2 is SYDVKM. Trimming removed 6 bases at V and 0 bases at J, with 21 bases between. CDR3 sequence: CASSPYAGSQNSNQPQHF. The DNA of the CDR3 is TGTGCCAGCAGCCCTTATGCGGGCAGCCAGAATAGCAATCAGCCCCAGCATTTT.

About this clonotype: At one end, the junction sequence differs from germline, possibly due to a read error. The chain uses TRBV20-1 and TRBJ2-7; D gene unclear. CDR1 is DFQATT and CDR2 is SNEGSKA in the germline V gene (reference sequence). This CDR3 spans 15 amino acids. CDR3 residues: CSARVSRTNSCEQYF. The DNA of the CDR3 is TGCAGTGCTAGAGTCTCCAGGACCAATTCCTGCGAGCAGTACTTC.

Only a few counts were recorded for this clonotype. At one end, the junction sequence differs from germline, possibly due to a read error. The V call is TRBV6-6, the J call TRBJ1-1; D not resolved. The V gene's germline CDR1 is MNHNY and CDR2 SVGAGI (reference sequence). This CDR3 has 12 amino acids. As DNA, the CDR3 is TGTGCCAGCAGCTACTTGCACACTGAAGCTTTCTTT. Protein sequence: CASSYLHTEAFF.

In its sample, this clonotype was seen many times. The chain couples TRBV7-8 to TRBJ2-7; 9 positions agree with TRBD2. The length of the CDR3 is 15 residues. Germline V gene lookup returns CDR1 SGHVS and CDR2 FQNEAQ. V lost 0 bases and J lost 5; bases outside the gene matches: 5. The CDR3 is CASSLAGLAFNEQYF. In DNA, the CDR3 is TGTGCCAGCAGCTTAGCGGGACTAGCTTTCAACGAGCAGTACTTC.